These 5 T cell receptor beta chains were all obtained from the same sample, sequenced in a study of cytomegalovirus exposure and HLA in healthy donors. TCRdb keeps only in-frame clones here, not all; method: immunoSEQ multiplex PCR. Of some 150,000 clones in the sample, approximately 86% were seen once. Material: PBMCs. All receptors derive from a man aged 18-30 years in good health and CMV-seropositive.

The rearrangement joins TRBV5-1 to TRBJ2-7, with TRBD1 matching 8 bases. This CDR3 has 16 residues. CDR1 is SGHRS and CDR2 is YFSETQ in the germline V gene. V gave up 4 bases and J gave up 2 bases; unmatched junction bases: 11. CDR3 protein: CASSPHAGTGTYEQYF. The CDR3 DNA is TGCGCCAGCAGCCCTCACGCCGGGACAGGAACCTACGAGCAGTACTTC. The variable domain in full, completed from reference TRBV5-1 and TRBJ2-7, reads KAGVTQTPRYLIKTRGQQVTLSCSPISGHRSVSWYQQTPGQGLQFLFEYFSETQRNKGNFPGRFSGRQFSNSRSEMNVSTLELGDSALYLCASSPHAGTGTYEQYFGPGTRLTVT.

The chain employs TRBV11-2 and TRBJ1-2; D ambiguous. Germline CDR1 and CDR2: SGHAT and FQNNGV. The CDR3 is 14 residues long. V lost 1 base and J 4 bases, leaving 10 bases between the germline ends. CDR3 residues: CASSLVTGSYGYTF. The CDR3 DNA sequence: TGTGCCAGCAGCTTAGTTACGGGTAGCTATGGCTACACCTTC.

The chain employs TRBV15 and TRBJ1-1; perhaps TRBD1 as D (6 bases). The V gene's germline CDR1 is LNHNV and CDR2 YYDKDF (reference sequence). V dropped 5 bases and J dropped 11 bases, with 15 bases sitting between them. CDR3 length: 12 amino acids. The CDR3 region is CATSLQGWQAFF. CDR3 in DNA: TGTGCCACCAGCCTTCAGGGGTGGCAGGCTTTCTTT.

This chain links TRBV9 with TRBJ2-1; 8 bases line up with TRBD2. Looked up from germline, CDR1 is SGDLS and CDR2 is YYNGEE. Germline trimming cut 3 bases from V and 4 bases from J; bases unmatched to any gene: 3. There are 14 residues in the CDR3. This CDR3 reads CASSGTSSYNEQFF. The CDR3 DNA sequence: TGTGCCAGCAGCGGGACTAGCAGTTACAATGAGCAGTTCTTC.

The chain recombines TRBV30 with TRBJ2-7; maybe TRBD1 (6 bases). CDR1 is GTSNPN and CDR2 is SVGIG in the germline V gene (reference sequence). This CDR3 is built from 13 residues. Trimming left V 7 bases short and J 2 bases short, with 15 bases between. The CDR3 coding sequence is TGTGCCTCCGACAGGAACCCTACCTACGAGCAGTACTTC. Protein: CASDRNPTYEQYF.